These 21 T cell receptor beta chains came from one sample sequenced in a study of shared clonotypes between healthy human individuals. Here immunoSEQ multiplex PCR was the method, and the copy in TCRdb shows in-frame clones only, minus some. The sample lists about 2.4 million clones; 90% to 95% were seen once. The sample consisted of naive CD4+ T cells sorted from blood. Subset in this sample: CD45RA+ positively selected. Source of these receptors: a young man in good health.

The V gene is TRBV19, the J gene TRBJ2-7; TRBD2 is a possible D gene (6 bases). Per the germline V gene, CDR1 is LNHDA and CDR2 is SQIVND (reference sequence). The CDR3 is made up of 16 amino acids. Trimming shortened V by 6 bases and J by 1 base, and 19 bases separated the two germline ends. The CDR3 region has the DNA TGTGCCAGTAGCCGGAAGAATCCGGGACTGTCCTACGAGCAGTACTTC. Residues: CASSRKNPGLSYEQYF.

Comment on this clone: In the same sample, other DNA sequences code for this CDR3. The genes are TRBV19 and TRBJ2-7; TRBD1 matches at 9 bases. The CDR3 has 14 amino acids. Per the germline V gene, CDR1 is LNHDA and CDR2 is SQIVND (reference sequence). V shed 6 bases and J 3 bases; nucleotides not matched to a gene: 6. CDR3 sequence (DNA): TGTGCCAGTAGGGAGACAGGGGGGAGCTACGAGCAGTACTTC. Protein product: CASRETGGSYEQYF.

This chain uses TRBV6-1 with TRBJ2-5; D gene uncertain. This CDR3 region has 15 residues. Trimming shortened V by 9 bases and J by 3 bases, and 20 bases separated the two germline ends. Germline V CDR1 and CDR2: MNHNS, SASEGT. CDR3 amino acids: CASSAVKRGEETQYF. The CDR3 DNA reads as TGTGCCAGTTCGGCGGTTAAAAGAGGCGAAGAGACCCAGTACTTC.

Points on this clone: The sample contains more than one DNA sequence encoding this CDR3. The chain joins TRBV6-6 to TRBJ1-1; TRBD1 agrees at 7 bases. Losses at the gene ends were 5 bases for V and 8 bases for J; bases not matched to a gene: 14. The germline CDR1 and CDR2 sequences are MNHNY and SVGAGI (reference sequence). This CDR3 region has 15 residues. CDR3 nucleotide sequence: TGTGCCAGCAGTCTTCGACAGGGAGGGAGAACCGAAGCTTTCTTT. The encoded protein is CASSLRQGGRTEAFF.

In DNA form, the CDR3 reads TGTGCCAGCAGTTTATCCGTGGCGAACAACGAGCAGTACTTC. Translated, it gives CASSLSVANNEQYF. This chain joins TRBV27 and TRBJ2-7; the D is unclear. The CDR3 sequence is 14 residues long. Germline CDR1 MNHEY, CDR2 SMNVEV (reference sequence). Trimming cost V 0 bases and J 5 bases, with 11 bases left between them.

This sequence joins TRBV19 and TRBJ2-7; 8 bases are a match to TRBD2. Germline V lookup: CDR1 LNHDA, CDR2 SQIVND (reference sequence). The ends lost 4 bases at V and 3 bases at J; junction bases unmatched: 11. The CDR3 is made up of 16 amino acids. The CDR3 here is CASSTLGQGTSYEQYF. Here the CDR3 DNA reads TGTGCCAGTAGTACTTTAGGGCAGGGGACTAGCTACGAGCAGTACTTC.

This chain links TRBV5-1 with TRBJ2-1; D is perhaps TRBD2 (5 bases). Germline CDR1 reads SGHRS; CDR2 reads YFSETQ. V lost 4 bases and J 7 bases, leaving 15 bases between the germline ends. This CDR3 contains 14 residues. The CDR3 protein is CASSRDRTGNEQFF. For the CDR3, the DNA is TGCGCCAGCAGCCGTGACCGGACGGGGAATGAGCAGTTCTTC.

In the case of this clone: The same CDR3 can be traced to other DNA sequences in this sample. The V gene is TRBV7-2, the J gene TRBJ2-7; the D is unclear. V lost 1 base and J lost 0, with 7 bases in between. The germline gives CDR1 SGHTA, CDR2 FQGNSA. The CDR3 sequence is 14 residues long. This CDR3 reads CASSLGTGSYEQYF. CDR3 sequence (DNA): TGTGCCAGCAGCTTAGGCACGGGCTCCTACGAGCAGTACTTC.

This chain links TRBV10-3 with TRBJ2-3; D is ambiguous. V was trimmed by 7 bases and J by 0 bases, leaving 11 bases between them. This CDR3 is built from 14 residues. From germline, CDR1 is ENHRY and CDR2 SYGVKD. The CDR3 here is CAINPTTSTDTQYF. The CDR3 nucleotides are TGTGCCATCAATCCAACGACTAGCACAGATACGCAGTATTTT.

The V call is TRBV6-5, the J call TRBJ1-2; D gene unclear. Germline assignment: CDR1 MNHEY and CDR2 SVGAGI. CDR3 length: 15 amino acids. Trimming shortened V by 5 bases and J by 2 bases, and 15 bases separated the two germline ends. CDR3 protein: CASSRGGGINYGYTF. The CDR3 DNA sequence: TGTGCCAGCAGTCGAGGTGGTGGGATCAACTATGGCTACACCTTC.

V is TRBV7-2 and J is TRBJ2-1; D is unclear. The V end was cut by 2 bases, the J end by 1 base, with 6 bases between. This CDR3 contains 14 residues. Germline CDR1 is SGHTA and CDR2 is FQGNSA. CDR3 loop: CASSLSGSYNEQFF. In nucleotides, the CDR3 is TGTGCCAGCAGCTTATCCGGGTCCTACAATGAGCAGTTCTTC.

In this sample, this clone turned up once. Other DNA sequences from this sample encode an identical CDR3 as well. V usage is TRBV29-1 and J usage is TRBJ1-2; 10 bases line up with TRBD1. Germline V CDR1 and CDR2: SQVTM, ANQGSEA. This CDR3 comprises 14 residues. Germline trimming cut 1 base from V and 4 bases from J; bases unmatched to any gene: 3. This CDR3 is CSVEGTGGPYGYTF. For the CDR3, the DNA is TGCAGCGTTGAAGGGACAGGGGGTCCCTATGGCTACACCTTC.

This sequence joins TRBV19 and TRBJ2-7, with 10 bases aligning to TRBD1. The J segment lost 3 bases and the V segment lost 5 bases, leaving 16 bases of the junction unmatched. The CDR3 extends over 18 amino acids. The germline CDR1 and CDR2 sequences are LNHDA and SQIVND (reference sequence). The CDR3: CASSPKGQGRTMFYEQYF. The CDR3 DNA reads as TGTGCCAGTAGTCCCAAGGGACAGGGGCGGACTATGTTCTACGAGCAGTACTTC.

The V and J genes are TRBV10-1 and TRBJ2-7; TRBD1 agrees at 7 bases. The V gene's germline CDR1 is WNHNN and CDR2 SYGVQD (reference sequence). This CDR3 has 12 residues. J gave up 4 bases and V 6 bases, and 3 bases lay outside the gene matches. The CDR3 DNA follows: TGCGCCAGCAGGGGACAGAGATACGAGCAGTACTTC. Protein sequence: CASRGQRYEQYF.

The chain carries TRBV19 and TRBJ2-7, with D perhaps assigned TRBD1 or TRBD2 (5 bases each). In germline, CDR1 is LNHDA, CDR2 SQIVND (reference sequence). This CDR3 is 15 amino acids long. V lost 5 bases, J lost 2 bases, and 16 bases lay in between. The CDR3 sequence is CASSAPGTGTYEQYF. For the CDR3, the DNA is TGTGCCAGTAGTGCCCCCGGGACGGGGACCTACGAGCAGTACTTC.

J is TRBJ2-5 and V is TRBV5-4; D is unresolved. Trimming took 1 base from V and 2 from J, leaving 6 bases between them. Germline V gene data show CDR1 as SGHNT and CDR2 as YYREEE (reference sequence). CDR3 length: 13 amino acids. CDR3 residues: CASSLSQQETQYF. The DNA for the CDR3 is TGTGCCAGCAGCTTGTCACAACAAGAGACCCAGTACTTC.

The chain couples TRBV5-4 to TRBJ2-1; 7 nucleotides line up with TRBD1. Per the germline V gene, CDR1 is SGHNT and CDR2 is YYREEE (reference sequence). J lost 4 bases, V lost 5 bases, and 3 bases had no gene match. CDR3 size: 13 residues. CDR3 nucleotide sequence: TGTGCCAGCAGTACAGGGGCTTACAATGAGCAGTTCTTC. The encoded protein is CASSTGAYNEQFF.

This chain connects TRBV4-3 to TRBJ1-1, with a possible D match to TRBD1 (5 bases). The CDR3 consists of 14 residues. With 0 bases removed from V and 4 bases from J, the gap between germline ends came to 9 bases. Germline CDR1 and CDR2: LGHNA and YSLEER. The CDR3 region has the DNA TGCGCCAGCAGCCAAGATATTGGGGGCACTGAAGCTTTCTTT. Amino acids: CASSQDIGGTEAFF.

The chain combines TRBV12-5 with TRBJ1-1, with D tentatively TRBD1 (6 bases). The CDR3 is 14 amino acids. Trimming took off 5 bases at V and 4 bases at J, with 14 bases between the two ends. Germline V gene data show CDR1 as LGHNT and CDR2 as FRNRAP. CDR3 sequence (DNA): TGTGCTAGTGGTACCAGTACAGGGTCCACTGAAGCTTTCTTT. Encoded protein: CASGTSTGSTEAFF. The whole variable domain, remainder taken from reference TRBV12-5 and TRBJ1-1, is DARVTQTPRHKVTEMGQEVTMRCQPILGHNTVFWYRQTMMQGLELLAYFRNRAPLDDSGMPKDRFSAEMPDATLATLKIQPSEPRDSAVYFCASGTSTGSTEAFFGQGTRLTVV.

Concerning this clone: Within the sample, other DNA sequences also encode this same CDR3. V and J are TRBV5-1 and TRBJ1-4, with TRBD1 matching over 8 bases. The trim removed 3 bases at V and 5 bases at J, leaving 3 bases unmatched. The CDR3 extends over 14 amino acids. Per germline, CDR1 SGHRS and CDR2 YFSETQ. The CDR3 reads CASSYGQGNEKLFF. For the CDR3, the DNA is TGCGCCAGCAGCTATGGACAGGGAAATGAAAAACTGTTTTTT.

This clone was detected only once. The J gene is TRBJ1-3, the V gene TRBV6-1; D gene unclear. The length of the CDR3 is 15 residues. In germline, CDR1 is MNHNS, CDR2 SASEGT. Trimming took off 6 bases at V and 0 bases at J, with 12 bases between the two ends. CDR3 loop: CASRIEINSGNTIYF. The CDR3 bases are TGTGCCAGCAGAATCGAGATAAACTCTGGAAACACCATATATTTT.